This T cell receptor (beta chain) is from a study of blood T cell repertoires in COVID-19. This CDR3 is 17 amino acids long. CDR1 is MNHEY and CDR2 is SVGEGT in the germline V gene. The V segment lost 6 bases and the J segment 7 bases; nucleotides outside the gene matches: 11. As processed by the authors: Amplification of reference gene primers provided the estimated nucleated cell counts. The assay was immunoSEQ multiplex PCR, and TCRdb's table has in-frame clones only and misses some. The DNA gave D and trimming, while V, J and clone size come from that table. This table holds about 120,000 clones, about 85% found once.

V is TRBV6-2 or TRBV6-3 and J is TRBJ2-2; TRBD2 matches at 13 bases. The sample consisted of peripheral blood. The origin of this receptor is a man aged 80 or over with acute or convalescent COVID-19. The CDR3 region has the DNA TGTGCCAGCAGACCTGCGACTAGCGGGAGGTTTGGCGGGGAGCTGTTTTTT. Amino acid sequence: CASRPATSGRFGGELFF.